This is a list of T cell receptor beta chains from one sample in a study of identical twins. TCRdb recomputed calls from the 5' RACE reads with MiXCR, one row per CDR3 protein. The table lists about 730,000 distinct CDR3 sequences, 21% of them singletons, with 4% to 5.5% in the top ten. The sample also formed part of further work on T cells expressing NK-cell markers.

Sequenced: PBMCs. The receptors derive from a woman under 30 in good health. Both conserved end residues are part of each CDR3. D genes are given only for firm matches. Size tells how often a clone was seen (once, few, many) or the class of an expanded clone, and some rows leave it out.

J gene | D gene | clone size | V gene | CDR3 protein | CDR3 DNA
TRBJ2-2 | NA | few | TRBV4-2 | CASSQEGGGELFF | TGTGCCAGCAGCCAAGAGGGGGGCGGAGAGCTGTTTTTT
TRBJ2-1 | NA | few | TRBV10-3 | CAIRGAGRGNEQFF | TGTGCCATCAGGGGGGCAGGGCGAGGCAATGAGCAGTTCTTC
TRBJ2-5 | TRBD2 | few | TRBV2 | CAGSGGGETQYF | TGTGCCGGTAGCGGGGGCGGGGAGACCCAGTACTTC
TRBJ1-1 | NA | few | TRBV7-2 | CADRSVGENTEAFF | TGTGCCGACCGAAGCGTCGGAGAGAACACTGAAGCTTTCTTT
TRBJ2-2 | NA | few | TRBV7-2 | CASSMTPYGVGELFF | TGTGCCAGCAGCATGACCCCTTACGGGGTCGGGGAGCTGTTTTTT
TRBJ2-1 | TRBD2 | NA | TRBV6-4 | CASSPRTSVRSYNEQFF | TGTGCCAGCAGTCCCCGAACTAGCGTCCGCTCCTACAATGAGCAGTTCTTC
TRBJ2-3 | NA | few | TRBV20-1 | CSARDAGKRDTQYF | TGCAGTGCTAGAGATGCGGGAAAGCGAGATACGCAGTATTTT
TRBJ2-1 | NA | few | TRBV5-6 | CASKKDSKQFF | TGTGCCAGCAAGAAGGACAGCAAGCAGTTCTTC
TRBJ1-1 | TRBD1 | NA | TRBV9 | CASSASDRGGWTEAFF | TGTGCCAGCAGCGCCTCGGACAGGGGGGGTTGGACTGAAGCTTTCTTT
TRBJ2-1 | NA | many | TRBV9 | CASSVEWERSREQFF | TGTGCCAGCAGCGTAGAGTGGGAGCGGTCACGTGAGCAGTTCTTC
TRBJ2-1 | TRBD1 | NA | TRBV5-5 | CASSPGQGASEQFF | TGTGCCAGCAGCCCCGGACAGGGGGCGAGTGAGCAGTTCTTC
TRBJ2-5 | TRBD2 | NA | TRBV12-3/TRBV12-4 | CASSSLRGGETQYF | TGTGCCAGCAGTTCCCTACGCGGGGGAGAGACCCAGTACTTC
TRBJ2-7 | TRBD2 | many | TRBV29-1 | CSVLFGRSSYEQYF | TGCAGCGTTTTATTCGGGAGGAGCTCCTACGAGCAGTACTTC
TRBJ1-2 | NA | NA | TRBV10-3 | CAITENASPNYGYTF | TGTGCCATCACAGAAAACGCGTCCCCTAACTATGGCTACACCTTC
TRBJ1-1 | NA | many | TRBV6-5 | CASSYSMGSVAPEAFF | TGTGCCAGCAGTTACTCGATGGGGTCAGTCGCACCCGAAGCTTTCTTT
TRBJ1-1 | NA | NA | TRBV18 | CASSPRAGGTEAFF | TGTGCCAGCTCACCACGAGCTGGGGGGACTGAAGCTTTCTTT
TRBJ2-5 | NA | NA | TRBV6-1 | CASSTLDLGETQYF | TGTGCCAGTAGCACCTTGGACCTGGGGGAGACCCAGTACTTC
TRBJ2-7 | TRBD2 | few | TRBV12-3/TRBV12-4 | CASSRTSGSLEQYF | TGTGCCAGCAGTCGGACTAGCGGGAGTCTCGAGCAGTACTTC
TRBJ2-3 | TRBD1 | NA | TRBV20-1 | CSALKVGGRGPVTDTQYF | TGCAGTGCCCTAAAAGTCGGAGGCAGGGGGCCTGTCACAGATACGCAGTATTTT
TRBJ2-7 | NA | NA | TRBV11-3 | CASSLAGTDHYEQYF | TGTGCCAGCAGCTTAGCCGGGACGGACCACTACGAGCAGTACTTC
TRBJ2-1 | NA | NA | TRBV12-3/TRBV12-4 | CASSPGPPRENEQFF | TGTGCCAGCAGTCCTGGGCCGCCGAGAGAGAATGAGCAGTTCTTC
TRBJ2-1 | NA | few | TRBV7-3 | CASSVDHNEQFF | TGTGCCAGCAGCGTAGACCACAATGAGCAGTTCTTC